This T cell receptor (beta chain) was sequenced in a study of T-cell memory formation after mild COVID-19. Whole-study results and caveats: The main location of contracting CD4+ clones was CM and EM, and that of contracting CD8+ clones was EMRA.

TCRdb independently ran MiXCR on the 5' RACE reads; one entry per CDR3 protein. In the table there are roughly 300,000 distinct CDR3 sequences, 8% to 10% of which are singletons. This clonotype was counted a few times. What it binds is unknown. CDR1 is MNHEY, CDR2 SVGEGT, per germline. With 2 bases clipped from V and 7 bases from J, the junction kept 11 bases outside the gene matches. The CDR3 has 16 residues. This sequence joins TRBV6-2 or TRBV6-3 and TRBJ2-1, with 7 nucleotides matching TRBD1. This TCR came from a man between 18 and 29 years old who had mild COVID-19 (a few samples of this study predate the infection). Cell type and time point are not known. Sequencing used PBMCs or a T cell subset sorted from them (not recorded which). The CDR3, as DNA: TGTGCCAGCAGTTACCGCCCAGGGGGTGGTAGGAATGAGCAGTTCTTC. Its protein is CASSYRPGGGRNEQFF.